A selection of T cell receptor beta chains follows, all from one sample in a study of shared clonotypes between healthy human individuals. Libraries were prepared by immunoSEQ multiplex PCR; TCRdb keeps only in-frame clonotypes and omits some of them. The repertoire has some 2,000,000 clones, just under 95% of them found once; the top ten carry 0.85% to 1.2%. Sample: naive CD8+ T cells sorted from blood. Receptors originate from a man aged 18 to 30 in good health. Each CDR3 is given with its conserved first and last residue. D genes are given only for firm matches. Some rows have no size entry. The others give once, few or many, or a class for an expanded clone.

CDR3 protein	CDR3 DNA	V gene	J gene	clone size	D gene
CAWSAGLAPVPYEQYF	TGTGCCTGGAGTGCGGGCCTAGCACCCGTACCCTACGAGCAGTACTTC	TRBV30	TRBJ2-7	-	-
CASSYKSASLINEQFF	TGTGCCAGCAGTTACAAGTCGGCTAGCTTGATCAATGAGCAGTTCTTC	TRBV6-5	TRBJ2-1	-	-
CASSLAGQGIGTEAFF	TGTGCCAGCAGCTTGGCCGGGCAGGGGATCGGCACTGAAGCTTTCTTT	TRBV5-6	TRBJ1-1	-	-
CASSLPGRSLEAFF	TGTGCCAGCAGTTTGCCCGGGAGGAGCTTAGAAGCTTTCTTT	TRBV28	TRBJ1-1	-	-
CASSVEPGAGGSETQYF	TGTGCCAGCAGCGTAGAACCCGGGGCGGGAGGGTCCGAGACCCAGTACTTC	TRBV9	TRBJ2-5	-	TRBD2
CATSGVPASSYEQYF	TGTGCCACCAGCGGAGTTCCTGCCAGCTCCTACGAGCAGTACTTC	TRBV15	TRBJ2-7	-	-
CASSPDSNTGELFF	TGTGCCAGCAGCCCCGACAGTAACACCGGGGAGCTGTTTTTT	TRBV7-9	TRBJ2-2	-	-
CASSPTGTGDYGYTF	TGTGCCAGCAGCCCGACCGGGACAGGGGACTATGGCTACACCTTC	TRBV28	TRBJ1-2	-	TRBD1
CASSLGVTGGSYEQYF	TGTGCCAGCAGCTTGGGGGTGACAGGTGGCTCCTACGAGCAGTACTTC	TRBV5-4	TRBJ2-7	-	-
CASRRGTNTEAFF	TGCGCCAGCCGCCGGGGGACGAACACTGAAGCTTTCTTT	TRBV4-1	TRBJ1-1	-	-
CSVDGNGPHYGYTF	TGCAGCGTTGACGGTAATGGACCGCACTATGGCTACACCTTC	TRBV29-1	TRBJ1-2	-	-
CASSLVGQGSGNTIYF	TGTGCCAGCAGCTTAGTCGGACAGGGGTCTGGAAACACCATATATTTT	TRBV7-9	TRBJ1-3	-	TRBD1
CASSRHEGEVGPSYEQYF	TGCGCCAGCAGCCGGCACGAGGGGGAAGTTGGTCCCTCCTACGAGCAGTACTTC	TRBV4-1	TRBJ2-7	-	-
CAISEPPSYEQYF	TGTGCCATCAGTGAGCCCCCGTCCTACGAGCAGTACTTC	TRBV10-3	TRBJ2-7	few	-
CASSLRLAGGPGELFF	TGCGCCAGCAGCCTCCGACTAGCGGGAGGGCCCGGGGAGCTGTTTTTT	TRBV5-1	TRBJ2-2	-	TRBD2
CATSWDIVNTEAFF	TGTGCCACCAGCTGGGACATCGTGAACACTGAAGCTTTCTTT	TRBV15	TRBJ1-1	-	-